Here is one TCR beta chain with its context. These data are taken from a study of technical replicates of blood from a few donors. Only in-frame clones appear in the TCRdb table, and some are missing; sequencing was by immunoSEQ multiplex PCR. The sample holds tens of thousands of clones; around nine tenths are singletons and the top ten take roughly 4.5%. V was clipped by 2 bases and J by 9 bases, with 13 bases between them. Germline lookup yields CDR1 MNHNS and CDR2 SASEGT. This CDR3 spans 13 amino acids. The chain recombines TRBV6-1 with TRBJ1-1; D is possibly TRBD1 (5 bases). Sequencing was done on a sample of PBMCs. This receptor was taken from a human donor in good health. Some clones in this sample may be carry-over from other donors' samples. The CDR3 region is CASSEFWQGKAFF. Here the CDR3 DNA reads TGTGCCAGCAGTGAATTCTGGCAGGGAAAAGCTTTCTTT.